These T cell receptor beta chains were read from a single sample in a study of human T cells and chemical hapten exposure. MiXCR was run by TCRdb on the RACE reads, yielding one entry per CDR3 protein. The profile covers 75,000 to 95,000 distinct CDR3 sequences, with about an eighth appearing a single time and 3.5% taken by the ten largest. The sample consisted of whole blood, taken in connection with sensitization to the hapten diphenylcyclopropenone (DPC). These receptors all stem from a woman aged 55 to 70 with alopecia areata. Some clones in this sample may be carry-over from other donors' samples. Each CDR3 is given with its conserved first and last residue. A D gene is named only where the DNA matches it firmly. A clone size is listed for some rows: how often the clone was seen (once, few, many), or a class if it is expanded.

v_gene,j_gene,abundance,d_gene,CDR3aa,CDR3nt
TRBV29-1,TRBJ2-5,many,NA,CSASKEAQYF,TGCAGCGCCTCTAAAGAGGCCCAGTACTTC
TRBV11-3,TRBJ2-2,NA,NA,CASSLEGSGELFF,TGTGCCAGCAGCTTAGAAGGGTCCGGGGAGCTGTTTTTT
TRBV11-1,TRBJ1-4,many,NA,CATREGSNEKLFF,TGTGCCACCCGAGAAGGGTCCAATGAAAAACTGTTTTTT
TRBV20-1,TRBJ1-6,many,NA,CSASPRGFFNSPLHF,TGCAGTGCTAGCCCCAGGGGATTCTTTAATTCACCCCTCCACTTT
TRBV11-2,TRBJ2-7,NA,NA,CASSLDEPAEQYF,TGTGCCAGCAGCTTAGATGAGCCCGCCGAGCAGTACTTC
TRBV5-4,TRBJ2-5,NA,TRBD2,CASTLRSGGAQETQYF,TGTGCCAGCACCCTCCGGAGCGGGGGGGCCCAAGAGACCCAGTACTTC
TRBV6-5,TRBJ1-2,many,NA,CASSYGADANYGYTF,TGTGCCAGCAGTTACGGGGCAGATGCTAACTATGGCTACACCTTC
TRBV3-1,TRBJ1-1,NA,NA,CASTSAELNTEAFF,TGTGCCAGCACCTCAGCGGAACTGAACACTGAAGCTTTCTTT
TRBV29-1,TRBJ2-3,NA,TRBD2,CSVAPPPGGGQTDTQYF,TGCAGCGTTGCCCCTCCCCCGGGCGGGGGGCAAACAGATACGCAGTATTTT
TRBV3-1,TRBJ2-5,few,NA,CASSHGISGTYQETQYF,TGTGCCAGCAGCCACGGCATCTCCGGGACATACCAAGAGACCCAGTACTTC
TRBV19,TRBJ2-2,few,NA,CASSMGGRSTGELFF,TGTGCCAGTAGTATGGGGGGAAGGTCCACCGGGGAGCTGTTTTTT
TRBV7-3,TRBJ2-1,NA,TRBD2,CASSSQTSVYNEQFF,TGTGCCAGCAGCTCTCAGACTAGCGTATACAATGAGCAGTTCTTC
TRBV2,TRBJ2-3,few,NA,CASSPKIGGRTDTQYF,TGTGCCAGCAGCCCAAAAATAGGTGGACGAACAGATACGCAGTATTTT
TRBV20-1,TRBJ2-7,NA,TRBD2,CSAPGLAGYEQYF,TGCAGTGCTCCTGGACTAGCGGGCTACGAGCAGTACTTC
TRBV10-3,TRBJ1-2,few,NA,CATGWEGHLDGYTF,TGTGCCACCGGCTGGGAGGGACATCTCGATGGCTACACCTTC
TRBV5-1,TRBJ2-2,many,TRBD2,CASSYSAGGAANTGELFF,TGCGCCAGCAGCTATTCGGCGGGGGGAGCCGCGAACACCGGGGAGCTGTTTTTT
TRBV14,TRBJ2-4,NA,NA,CASSQDWATKNIQYF,TGTGCCAGCAGCCAAGATTGGGCAACCAAAAACATTCAGTACTTC
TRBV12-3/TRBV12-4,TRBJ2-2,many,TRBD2,CASSFLAGDTGELFF,TGTGCCAGCAGTTTTCTAGCGGGGGACACCGGGGAGCTGTTTTTT
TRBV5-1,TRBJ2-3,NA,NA,CASSISDADTQYF,TGCGCCAGCAGCATCTCGGACGCAGATACGCAGTATTTT
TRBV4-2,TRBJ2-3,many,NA,CASSQDGGGSDTQYF,TGTGCCAGCAGCCAAGATGGTGGGGGCTCGGATACGCAGTATTTT
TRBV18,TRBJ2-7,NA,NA,CASSPLQDSYEQYF,TGTGCCAGCTCACCACTACAGGATTCCTACGAGCAGTACTTC
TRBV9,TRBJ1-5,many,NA,CASSVDGSNQPQHF,TGTGCCAGCAGCGTAGACGGTAGCAATCAGCCCCAGCATTTT
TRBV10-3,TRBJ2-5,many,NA,CAIRQTAEETQYF,TGTGCCATCAGGCAGACCGCCGAAGAGACCCAGTACTTC
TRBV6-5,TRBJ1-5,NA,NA,CASRERGRSPQHF,TGTGCCAGCAGGGAACGTGGCCGTTCGCCCCAGCATTTT
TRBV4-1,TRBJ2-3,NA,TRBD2,CASSRSGDGTDTQYF,TGCGCCAGCAGCCGTAGCGGGGATGGCACAGATACGCAGTATTTT
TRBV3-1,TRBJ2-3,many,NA,CASSQMKMRHNTDTQYF,TGTGCCAGCAGCCAAATGAAAATGCGTCACAACACAGATACGCAGTATTTT
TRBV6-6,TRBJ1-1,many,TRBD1,CASSYPQGQTLTEAFF,TGTGCCAGCAGTTACCCCCAGGGACAGACCCTTACTGAAGCTTTCTTT
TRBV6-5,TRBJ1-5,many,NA,CASSYRQPMGNQPQHF,TGTGCCAGCAGTTACAGACAGCCGATGGGCAATCAGCCCCAGCATTTT
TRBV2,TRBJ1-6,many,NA,CASRARQVNNSPLHF,TGTGCCAGCAGGGCCCGACAGGTTAATAATTCACCCCTCCACTTT
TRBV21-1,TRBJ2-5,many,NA,CASSTPRTGEETQYF,TGTGCCAGCAGTACCCCTAGGACAGGGGAAGAGACCCAGTACTTC
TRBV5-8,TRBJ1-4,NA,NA,CAAQGDGNEKLFF,TGTGCCGCACAGGGAGACGGGAATGAAAAACTGTTTTTT
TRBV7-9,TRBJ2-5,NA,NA,CASAGRNQETQYF,TGTGCCAGCGCAGGGCGCAACCAAGAGACCCAGTACTTC
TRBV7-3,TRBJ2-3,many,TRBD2,CASTLGGAREKTDTQYF,TGTGCCAGCACCCTCGGGGGGGCGAGGGAAAAGACAGATACGCAGTATTTT
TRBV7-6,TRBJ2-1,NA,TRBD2,CASSRTPGGSYNEQFF,TGTGCCAGCAGCCGGACTCCGGGGGGGAGTTACAATGAGCAGTTCTTC
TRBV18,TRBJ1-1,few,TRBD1,CASSPNRGPGNTEAFF,TGTGCCAGCTCACCGAACAGGGGGCCCGGGAACACTGAAGCTTTCTTT
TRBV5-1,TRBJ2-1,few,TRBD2,CASSLALAGGPNEQFF,TGCGCCAGCAGCTTGGCCCTAGCGGGGGGGCCCAATGAGCAGTTCTTC
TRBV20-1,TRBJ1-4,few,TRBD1,CSAWGQNNEKLFF,TGCAGTGCTTGGGGACAGAATAATGAAAAACTGTTTTTT
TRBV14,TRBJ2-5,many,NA,CASSQDAVKTQYF,TGTGCCAGCAGCCAAGATGCTGTAAAGACCCAGTACTTC
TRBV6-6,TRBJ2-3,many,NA,CASNSGGYSTDTQYF,TGTGCCAGCAACTCAGGCGGATATAGCACAGATACGCAGTATTTT
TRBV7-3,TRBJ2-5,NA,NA,CASSLEPLKTQYF,TGTGCCAGCAGCTTAGAACCCCTTAAGACCCAGTACTTC
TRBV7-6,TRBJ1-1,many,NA,CASSLVAGSRSEAFF,TGTGCCAGCAGCTTAGTGGCAGGGTCCCGGAGTGAAGCTTTCTTT
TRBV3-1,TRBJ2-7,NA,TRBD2,CASSQVSGGMYEQYF,TGTGCCAGCAGCCAAGTGAGCGGGGGGATGTACGAGCAGTACTTC
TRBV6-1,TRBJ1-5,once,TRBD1,CASSWTGVNQPQHF,TGTGCCAGCAGTTGGACAGGGGTTAATCAGCCCCAGCATTTT
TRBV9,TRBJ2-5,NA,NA,CASSADGTNGETQYF,TGTGCCAGCAGCGCGGACGGAACAAATGGGGAGACCCAGTACTTC
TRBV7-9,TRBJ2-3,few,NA,CASSSVARSLGYTQYF,TGTGCCAGCAGTTCCGTTGCTAGGTCTTTAGGTTATACGCAGTATTTT